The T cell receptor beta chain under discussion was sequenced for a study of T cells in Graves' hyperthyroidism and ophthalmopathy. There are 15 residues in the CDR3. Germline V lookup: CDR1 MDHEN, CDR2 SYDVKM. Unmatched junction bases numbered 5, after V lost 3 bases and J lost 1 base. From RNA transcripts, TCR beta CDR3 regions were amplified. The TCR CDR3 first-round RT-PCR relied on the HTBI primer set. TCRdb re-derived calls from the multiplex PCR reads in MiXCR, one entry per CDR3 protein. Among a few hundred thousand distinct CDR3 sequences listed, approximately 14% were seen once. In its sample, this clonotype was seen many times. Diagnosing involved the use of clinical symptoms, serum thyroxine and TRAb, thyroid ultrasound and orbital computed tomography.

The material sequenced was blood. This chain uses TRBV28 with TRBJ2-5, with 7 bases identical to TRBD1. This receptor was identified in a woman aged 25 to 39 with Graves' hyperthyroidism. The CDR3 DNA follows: TGTGCCAGCAGTTTTCGAGGGGGCATCCAAGAGACCCAGTACTTC. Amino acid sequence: CASSFRGGIQETQYF.